These T cell receptor beta chains were read from a single sample in a study of Ad26.COV2.S vaccination and SARS-CoV-2 variants. Repertoires were generated with immunoSEQ multiplex PCR, while TCRdb's copy carries only in-frame clones and drops some. The table lists around 100,000 clones, approximately 77% of them singletons, with approximately 16% in the top ten. Specimen: peripheral blood, collected after recovery from COVID-19. The receptors derive from a human donor who had recovered from COVID-19. The CDR3 runs from the conserved cysteine through the conserved F or W. The D gene is left open where the match is weak. Clone size is stated in some rows and not others, as once, few, many or a class when expanded.

>-|TRBV19|TRBJ1-4|-
CASSALDEKLFF
TGTGCCAGTAGTGCCCTAGATGAAAAACTGTTTTTT
>-|TRBV7-2|TRBJ1-5|-
CASSLGGTSATQPQHF
TGTGCCAGCAGCTTAGGTGGCACCTCTGCTACTCAGCCCCAGCATTTT
>-|TRBV27|TRBJ2-1|-
CASAPLGTPGKFF
TGTGCCAGCGCTCCCCTCGGGACCCCGGGGAAGTTCTTC
>-|TRBV12-3/TRBV12-4|TRBJ1-6|-
CASSTDNSPLHF
TGTGCCAGCAGCACGGACAACTCACCCCTCCACTTT
>-|TRBV2|TRBJ2-5|-
CASSELGIETQYF
TGTGCCAGCAGTGAGTTGGGAATTGAGACCCAGTACTTC
>TRBD1|TRBV7-2|TRBJ1-4|-
CASSPDRTGLSEKLFF
TGTGCCAGCAGCCCCGATAGGACAGGGTTGAGTGAAAAACTGTTTTTT
>-|TRBV5-1|TRBJ2-2|few
CASSVLGGRRASNTGELFF
TGCGCCAGCAGCGTCCTAGGGGGTCGGCGGGCCTCGAACACCGGGGAGCTGTTTTTT
>-|TRBV5-8|TRBJ2-5|-
CASSLEGGEGETQYF
TGTGCCAGCAGCCTCGAGGGGGGCGAGGGAGAGACCCAGTACTTC
>TRBD2|TRBV9|TRBJ2-1|-
CASSEGLAGWDEQFF
TGTGCCAGCAGCGAGGGACTAGCGGGATGGGATGAGCAGTTCTTC
>-|TRBV7-9|TRBJ2-6|few
CASSFIGRGSGANVLTF
TGTGCCAGCAGCTTTATAGGGCGGGGCTCTGGGGCCAACGTCCTGACTTTC
>-|TRBV9|TRBJ2-1|-
CASSAGNRGTAYDEQFF
TGTGCCAGCAGCGCTGGAAACCGGGGGACAGCCTACGATGAGCAGTTCTTC
>TRBD1|TRBV27|TRBJ1-5|-
CASRGPGTGSGQPQHF
TGTGCCAGCAGGGGACCCGGGACAGGGAGCGGGCAGCCCCAGCATTTT
>TRBD1|TRBV9|TRBJ1-1|once
CASTKGAVNTEAFF
TGTGCCAGCACCAAGGGGGCAGTGAACACTGAAGCTTTCTTT
>TRBD1|TRBV7-9|TRBJ2-5|-
CASSNRDSQETQYF
TGTGCCAGCAGCAACCGGGACAGCCAAGAGACCCAGTACTTC
>-|TRBV7-6|TRBJ2-5|-
CASSKGETQYF
TGTGCCAGCAGCAAGGGGGAGACCCAGTACTTC
>TRBD2|TRBV3-1/TRBV3-2|TRBJ2-7|-
CASSQAPSGSYEQYF
TGTGCCAGCAGCCAAGCGCCTAGCGGGAGTTACGAGCAGTACTTC
>TRBD2|TRBV5-1|TRBJ2-4|-
CASSLQATSSGNLAKNIQYF
TGCGCCAGCAGCCTCCAAGCTACGTCTAGCGGTAATCTAGCCAAAAACATTCAGTACTTC
>-|TRBV18|TRBJ2-7|-
CASSRNSPGTDSYEQYF
TGTGCCAGCTCACGGAATTCTCCGGGGACGGACTCCTACGAGCAGTACTTC
>-|TRBV11-3|TRBJ2-7|-
CASSFLDGEQYF
TGTGCCAGCAGCTTCCTAGACGGCGAGCAGTACTTC
>-|TRBV6-5|TRBJ1-5|-
CASSSRRGSNQPQHF
TGTGCCAGCAGTTCACGGAGAGGTAGCAATCAGCCCCAGCATTTT
>TRBD1|TRBV9|TRBJ1-1|-
CASSPPGQGGAEAFF
TGTGCCAGCAGCCCCCCGGGACAGGGAGGGGCTGAAGCTTTCTTT
>-|TRBV18|TRBJ1-1|-
CASSPPQGNTEAFF
TGTGCCAGCTCACCACCGCAGGGGAACACTGAAGCTTTCTTT